This TCR beta chain was observed in a study of cytomegalovirus exposure and HLA in healthy donors. Germline V gene sequence: CDR1 SGHRS, CDR2 YFSETQ. V was pared by 0 bases and J by 6 bases, with 9 bases between. This CDR3 is 13 amino acids long. The primer mix had 60 Vbeta and 13 Jbeta primers. Only in-frame clones appear in the TCRdb table, and some are missing; sequencing was by immunoSEQ multiplex PCR. Its table lists around 97,000 clones. General study findings and limits: Owing to their indistinguishability, certain V segments, notably TRBV6-2 and TRBV6-3, were excluded.

A word on this clone: Its antigen remains unknown. Other DNA sequences in the sample encode the same CDR3.

The chain employs TRBV5-1 and TRBJ1-1; possible D gene TRBD1, 6 bases. Sequences were obtained from PBMCs. The TCR comes from a man aged 35 to 55 in good health and CMV-seronegative. The CDR3 protein is CASSLVGGAEAFF. The CDR3 DNA sequence: TGCGCCAGCAGCTTGGTAGGGGGTGCTGAAGCTTTCTTT.